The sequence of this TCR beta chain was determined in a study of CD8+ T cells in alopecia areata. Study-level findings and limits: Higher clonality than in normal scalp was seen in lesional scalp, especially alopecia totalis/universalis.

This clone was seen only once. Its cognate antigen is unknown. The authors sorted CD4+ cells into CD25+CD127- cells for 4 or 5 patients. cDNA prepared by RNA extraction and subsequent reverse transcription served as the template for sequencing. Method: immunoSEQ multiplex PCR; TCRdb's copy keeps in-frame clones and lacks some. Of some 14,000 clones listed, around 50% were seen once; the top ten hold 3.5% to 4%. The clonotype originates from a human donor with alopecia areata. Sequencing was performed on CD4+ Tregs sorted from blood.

The CDR3 DNA reads as TGTGCCAGCAGCCTACCCGATTGGGGCTACACCTTC. Translation: CASSLPDWGYTF. The V gene is TRBV5-8, the J gene TRBJ1-2; D call uncertain. The V gene's germline CDR1 is SGHTS and CDR2 YDEGEE. The CDR3 length is 12 residues. Trimming stripped 4 bases from V and 8 bases from J, with 12 bases between.